The subject of this entry is one TCR beta chain. What it binds is not known. The entry originates in a study of cytomegalovirus exposure and HLA in healthy donors. Findings of the study overall: Among donors in an Asian-associated ancestry cluster, a later analysis reportedly found fewer N-insertions than the roughly 700-donor mean. In vitro checks showed that a few CMV-associated chains really do target CMV antigens.

While unrecorded immune exposures were likely, the donors were nominally healthy when sampled. With 4 bases clipped from V and 4 bases from J, the junction kept 8 bases outside the gene matches. CDR3 length: 15 amino acids. Per germline, CDR1 KGHSH and CDR2 LQKENI. 60 Vbeta and 13 Jbeta primers were used in PCR. The method was immunoSEQ multiplex PCR; TCRdb's version includes in-frame clones alone and lacks a portion of them. The sample holds 200,000 to 250,000 clones. The rearrangement links TRBV18 to TRBJ2-5; 8 nucleotides line up with TRBD1. The sample was PBMCs. The receptor was derived from a woman aged 25 to 45 in good health and CMV-seropositive. This CDR3 is CASSRSVGTGETQYF. CDR3 nucleotide sequence: TGTGCCAGCTCACGGTCGGTCGGGACAGGAGAGACCCAGTACTTC.